The T cell receptor (beta chain) under discussion was sequenced for a study of blood T cell repertoires in COVID-19. On the study more broadly: Sources were T cells, B-cell-depleted T cells, or PBMCs; the material itself was cDNA or gDNA.

With V trimmed by 0 bases and J by 6 bases, 6 bases remained unmatched. The CDR3 is 15 residues long. The germline V gene has CDR1 MNHEY and CDR2 SVGAGI. In the original analysis: Researchers report that nucleated cell counts were estimated from reference gene primer amplification. The method was immunoSEQ multiplex PCR; TCRdb's version includes in-frame clones alone and lacks a portion of them. V and J calls and clone size come straight from that table; D and trimming were deduced from the DNA. This sample yields tens of thousands of clones, of which 73% are seen a single time; more than 11% belongs to the top ten.

The clonotype comes from a woman aged 70-85 years with acute or convalescent COVID-19. The chain has TRBV6-5 and TRBJ2-3; 7 bases align to TRBD1. The sample taken for sequencing was peripheral blood. The CDR3 DNA sequence: TGTGCCAGCAGTTACTCGACAGGGACGTGGGATACGCAGTATTTT. Translation: CASSYSTGTWDTQYF.